One TCR beta chain is described in this entry. Its specificity is not known. Profiling relied on immunoSEQ multiplex PCR, and the TCRdb table lists in-frame clones only, not all of them. Among under 75,000 clones, around 93% were seen once, and the ten largest hold roughly 7.3%. An approximately 120-subject validation cohort, separate from the approximately 690-subject first cohort, supplied the donors. This specimen belongs to a study of cytomegalovirus exposure and HLA in healthy donors. Study as a whole: According to later analysis, the same platform produced the approximately 130 validation and approximately 700 first-cohort repertoires. Study-level findings and limits: Cytomegalovirus status was reportedly diagnosed by the classifier with high sensitivity and specificity. Listed as cytomegalovirus-associated were 150 or so TCR beta chains.

Sequencing was done on a sample of PBMCs. The TCR comes from a woman between 18 and 29 years old in good health and CMV-seropositive.

The CDR3 sequence is CASSVGGGGPDTQYF. Written as DNA, the CDR3 is TGTGCCAGCAGCGTAGGAGGGGGCGGTCCAGATACGCAGTATTTT. The chain couples TRBV9 to TRBJ2-3, with 7 bases matching TRBD1. The V segment lost 0 bases and the J segment 4 bases; nucleotides outside the gene matches: 5. CDR3 length: 15 amino acids. CDR1 and CDR2 from the germline V gene are SGDLS and YYNGEE.